This T cell receptor (beta chain) was recorded in a study of cytomegalovirus exposure and HLA in healthy donors. This clone was counted only a few times. The antigen remains unidentified. Separate from the approximately 670-subject first cohort, the approximately 120-subject validation cohort was the one that the donors belonged to. CDR3 length equals 14 residues. V shed 3 bases and J shed 5 bases, with 13 bases lying between them. CDR1 is MNHNS, CDR2 SASEGT, per germline. The table came from immunoSEQ multiplex PCR; TCRdb's copy has only in-frame clones and leaves some out. The data hold around 190,000 clones, with roughly three quarters observed a single time. Study-wide points: Whilst most TCR sequences proved rare, a subset of public TCRs occurred across many donors. The study flagged around 150 TCR beta chains as cytomegalovirus-associated. Cytomegalovirus status was reportedly diagnosed by the classifier with high sensitivity and specificity.

The sample taken for sequencing was PBMCs. The clonotype originates from a woman in her 30s in good health and CMV-seronegative. The chain carries TRBV6-1 and TRBJ1-1, with D perhaps TRBD1 (5 bases). The CDR3 region has the DNA TGTGCCAGCAGTGACCCAGGGAGGAGAACTGAAGCTTTCTTT. Protein product: CASSDPGRRTEAFF.